The T cell receptor (beta chain) under discussion was sequenced for a study of T cells after yellow fever vaccination. TCRdb reprocessed the 5' RACE reads with MiXCR, giving one entry per CDR3 protein. Of 400,000 or so distinct CDR3 sequences in the sample, around 10% were seen once. This clonotype was counted between two and nine times. The sequence came from a man between 18 and 29 years old who received the YFV17D yellow fever vaccine. Here the sequenced sample was PBMCs, taken on the day of the first yellow fever vaccination.

CDR3 bases: TGCAGTGCTAGAGGGGGACAGGGGGCGAGGGAGACCCAGTACTTC. Amino acid sequence: CSARGGQGARETQYF. The V and J genes are TRBV20-1 and TRBJ2-5; TRBD1 aligns across 12 bases. From germline, CDR1 is DFQATT and CDR2 SNEGSKA (reference sequence). J lost 5 bases, V lost 1 base, and 5 bases had no gene match. CDR3 length: 15 amino acids.